This entry lists 2 T cell receptor beta chains sequenced from one sample in a study of monozygotic twins with inflammatory bowel disease. Each CDR3 protein gets one entry in TCRdb, which reprocessed the 5' RACE reads and gives no DNA. This sample's table reports about 380,000 distinct CDR3 sequences. The sequenced sample was blood. These receptors were collected from a human donor with ulcerative colitis or Crohn's disease, or a healthy co-twin of an affected twin (not recorded which).

The V gene is TRBV7-2, the J gene TRBJ2-1; as DNA is missing, the TRBD1 call by TCRdb cannot be tested. The CDR3 is 14 amino acids. Germline CDR1 reads SGHTA; CDR2 reads FQGNSA. This chain's CDR3 is CASSFNQGRNEQFF.

V gene TRBV6-2 or TRBV6-3 combines with J gene TRBJ2-1. The CDR3 sequence is 12 residues long. In germline, CDR1 is MNHEY, CDR2 SVGEGT. CDR3 amino acids: CASSYGKSEQFF.